The source of this T cell receptor (beta chain) is a study of shared clonotypes between healthy human individuals. Using immunoSEQ multiplex PCR, the repertoire was profiled, and TCRdb retains in-frame clones only, with some absent. The data hold about 2.2 million clones, with about 92% observed a single time. The trim removed 3 bases at V and 10 bases at J, leaving 5 bases unmatched. The CDR3 has 13 residues. Germline loops: CDR1 MNHEY, CDR2 SMNVEV (reference sequence). Cells designated naive CD8 were CD45RO-negative and were positively selected for CCR7, with terminally differentiated effector memory CD45RA+ cells excluded. Every donor was a Caucasian adult from Nashville, Tennessee.

The sequence came from a man aged 18-30 years in good health. Some clones in this sample may be carry-over from other donors' samples. The sample consisted of naive CD8+ T cells from PBMCs. The chain links TRBV27 to TRBJ1-5; TRBD1 agrees at 8 bases. The CDR3 here is CASSLGQVGPQHF. CDR3 DNA: TGTGCCAGCAGTTTGGGACAGGTTGGACCCCAGCATTTT.